The T cell receptor beta chain under discussion was sequenced for a study of spatial heterogeneity in lung cancer. Carried by each TCR cDNA molecule was a unique molecular identifier. Each CDR3 protein is one row after TCRdb ran MiXCR on the 5' RACE reads. The sample shows roughly 23,000 distinct CDR3 sequences, about 5.1% of them seen only once. This clonotype was detected many times. Time point denoted: sample taken at primary tumor resection. Tumor, nontumor lung or frozen PBMC supplied whole RNA, sequenced without sorting. Germline CDR1 MGHRA, CDR2 YSYEKL. The CDR3 contains 15 residues. V shed 4 bases and J shed 9 bases, with 16 bases lying between them.

The origin of this receptor is a male donor with early-stage non-small cell lung cancer. The chain recombines TRBV4-1 with TRBJ1-6; a weak D match, TRBD1 (5 bases). Material: PBMCs, obtained at surgery. The CDR3 region is CASSRPADNFSPLHF. As DNA, the CDR3 is TGCGCCAGCAGCCGTCCGGCGGACAATTTTTCACCCCTCCACTTT.